This T cell receptor beta chain appears in the sequencing data of a study of blood T cells in healthy people across ages. General observations from the study: The fall in TCR beta diversity per million T cells was roughly linear with age.

This clonotype was observed a few times. What it binds is unknown. A second 7 to 11 cycle PCR used barcoded and J-beta primers. Via MiXCR, TCRdb re-called the 5' RACE reads, giving one row per CDR3 protein. This sample has nearly 800,000 distinct CDR3 sequences, with 20% to 25% found just once. Germline values: CDR1 SQVTM, CDR2 ANQGSEA. V shed 4 bases, J shed 7 bases, and the junction held 6 bases outside the gene matches. The CDR3 is 12 residues long. In addition, the sample was reused for a study of T cells of mothers and their children. That work states: Each child gave approximately 2.8 million TCR beta CDR3 reads (each mother, over 9 million). Researchers found no T cell clones that were persistent and microchimeric.

V gene TRBV29-1 combines with J gene TRBJ1-2; TRBD1 matches 7 bases. Sequenced material: blood. The source is a boy aged 5 to 17 in good health. This chain's CDR3 is CSVGRQGGGYTF. Here the CDR3 DNA reads TGCAGCGTTGGGCGGCAGGGGGGTGGCTACACCTTC. Drawing the rest from reference TRBV29-1 and TRBJ1-2, the complete variable domain is SAVISQKPSRDICQRGTSLTIQCQVDSQVTMMFWYRQQPGQSLTLIATANQGSEATYESGFVIDKFPISRPNLTFSTLTVSNMSPEDSSIYLCSVGRQGGGYTFGSGTRLTVV.